The source of this T cell receptor beta chain is a study of blood T cells in healthy people across ages. PBMCs, at least 6 million per sample, were isolated. Total RNA, at least 5 micrograms per sample, was extracted from PBMCs. CDR3 length: 12 residues. Germline CDR1 is SGHTA and CDR2 is FQGNSA. Regarding this clonotype: Since a much larger clone is just one base distant, this may be a read error.

Sample-barcoded 5' priming and a J-beta primer mix drove a second PCR of about 6 to 12 cycles. MiXCR was run by TCRdb on the 5' RACE reads, yielding one entry per CDR3 protein. Of around 320,000 distinct CDR3 sequences in the sample, 25% to 30% were seen once. The sequenced material came from blood. The rearrangement uses TRBV7-2 and TRBJ2-1, with D tentatively TRBD1 (6 bases). The J call may be in error: the DNA end matches TRBJ2-5 better. This sequence was found in a woman in her 70s in good health. CDR3 nucleotides: TGTGCCAGCAGACGAAGGGGGGAGACCCAGTACTTC. It yields the protein CASRRRGETQYF.